The clone carrying this TCR beta chain was seen a single time. An end of the junction does not agree with germline; a read error may underlie this. Researchers made TCR beta libraries by using iRepertoire HTBI primers and running Arm-PCR on CDR3 regions. TCRdb reprocessed the multiplex PCR reads via MiXCR and lists one record per CDR3 protein. The sample yields over 400,000 distinct CDR3 sequences, 11% to 15% seen once. This sample was included in a study of regulatory T cells in long-lasting Graves disease. Time point reported: newly diagnosed GD, antithyroid drugs for less than 3 months. The TCR library used RNA extracted from PBMCs. This CDR3 is 16 amino acids long. Looked up from germline, CDR1 is MNHEY and CDR2 is SVGEGT. The same data also went into a second study, on T cells in Graves' hyperthyroidism and ophthalmopathy. That report notes: Most clonotypes that expanded in the thyroid above 0.001 also showed up in blood.

Here the sequenced sample was peripheral blood mononuclear cells (PBMCs), taken at new diagnosis, from a patient treated with antithyroid drugs. This rearrangement joins TRBV6-2 or TRBV6-3 to TRBJ1-2; TRBD1 matches 9 bases. This receptor was identified in a woman aged 50 to 65 with Graves disease. CDR3 in DNA: TGTGCCAGAAGTTACTCACTCCGGGACAGGGCCTATGGCTACACCTTC. Protein product: CARSYSLRDRAYGYTF.